The present TCR beta chain was sequenced within a study of T cells in Graves' hyperthyroidism and ophthalmopathy. This CDR3 is 13 amino acids long. CDR1 is SGHTS, CDR2 YDEGEE, per germline. The V end was cut by 5 bases, the J end by 7 bases, with 15 bases between. Study findings and constraints: In simple terms, a model built on 13 V-J features told ophthalmopathy apart from stable hyperthyroidism. Progression to ophthalmopathy was predicted a median of roughly 6.6 months early.

Inclusion characteristics of ophthalmopathy patients comprised a Clinical Activity Score of at least 3, a NOSPECS grade of at least 4, and duration under 3 months. Exclusion followed for patients with uncontrolled infection, other autoimmune disease, pregnancy or lactation. This clonotype was seen more than once but under ten times. What it binds is not known. Regions amplified from RNA transcripts were the TCR beta CDR3 regions. HTBI primers were employed in a first-round RT-PCR of the TCR CDR3. TCRdb reprocessed the multiplex PCR reads via MiXCR and lists one record per CDR3 protein. The sample shows 500,000 to 800,000 distinct CDR3 sequences, roughly 15% of them seen only once.

The chain recombines TRBV5-8 with TRBJ1-2; D is ambiguous. The clonotype comes from a woman aged 45 to 65 with Graves' ophthalmopathy. The sequenced sample consisted of blood. The CDR3 coding sequence is TGTGCCAGCAGGGCCGCGCCCCGCGTTGGCTACACCTTC. Residues: CASRAAPRVGYTF.